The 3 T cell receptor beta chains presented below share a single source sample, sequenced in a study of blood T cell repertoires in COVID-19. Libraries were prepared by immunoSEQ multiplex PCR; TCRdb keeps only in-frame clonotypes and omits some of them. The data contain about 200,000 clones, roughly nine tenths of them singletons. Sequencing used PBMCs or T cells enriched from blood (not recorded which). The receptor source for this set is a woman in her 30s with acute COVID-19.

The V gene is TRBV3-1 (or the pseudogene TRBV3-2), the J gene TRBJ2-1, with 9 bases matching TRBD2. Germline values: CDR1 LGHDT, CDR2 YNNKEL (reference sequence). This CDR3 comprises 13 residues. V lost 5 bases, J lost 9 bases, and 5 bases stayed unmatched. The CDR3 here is CASSTRLAAEQFF. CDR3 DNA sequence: TGTGCCAGCAGCACTCGACTAGCGGCTGAGCAGTTCTTC.

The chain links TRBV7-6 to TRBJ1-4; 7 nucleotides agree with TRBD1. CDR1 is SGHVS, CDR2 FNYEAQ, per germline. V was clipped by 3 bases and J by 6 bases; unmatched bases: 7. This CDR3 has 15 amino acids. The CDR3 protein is CASSFKGRGDEKLFF. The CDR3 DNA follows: TGTGCCAGCAGCTTTAAGGGCAGGGGGGATGAAAAACTGTTTTTT.

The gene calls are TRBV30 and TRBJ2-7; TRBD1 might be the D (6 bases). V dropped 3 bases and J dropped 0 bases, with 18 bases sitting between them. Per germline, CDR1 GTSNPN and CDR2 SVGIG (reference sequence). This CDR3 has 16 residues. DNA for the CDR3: TGTGCCTGGAGAGGACAGTGGGGGTATGGCTCCTACGAGCAGTACTTC. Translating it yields CAWRGQWGYGSYEQYF.